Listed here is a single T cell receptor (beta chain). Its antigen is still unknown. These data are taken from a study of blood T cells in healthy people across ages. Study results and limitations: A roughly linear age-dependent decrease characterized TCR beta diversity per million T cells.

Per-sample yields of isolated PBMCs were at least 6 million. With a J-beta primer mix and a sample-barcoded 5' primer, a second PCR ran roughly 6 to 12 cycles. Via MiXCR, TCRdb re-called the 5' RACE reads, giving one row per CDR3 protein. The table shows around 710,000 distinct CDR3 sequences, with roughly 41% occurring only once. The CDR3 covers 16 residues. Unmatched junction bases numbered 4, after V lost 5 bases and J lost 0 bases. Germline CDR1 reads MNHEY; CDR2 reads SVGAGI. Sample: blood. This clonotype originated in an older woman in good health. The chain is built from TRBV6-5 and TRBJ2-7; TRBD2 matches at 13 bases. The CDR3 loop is CASSRTSGGSSYEQYF. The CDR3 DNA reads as TGTGCCAGCAGTCGGACTAGCGGGGGAAGCTCCTACGAGCAGTACTTC.